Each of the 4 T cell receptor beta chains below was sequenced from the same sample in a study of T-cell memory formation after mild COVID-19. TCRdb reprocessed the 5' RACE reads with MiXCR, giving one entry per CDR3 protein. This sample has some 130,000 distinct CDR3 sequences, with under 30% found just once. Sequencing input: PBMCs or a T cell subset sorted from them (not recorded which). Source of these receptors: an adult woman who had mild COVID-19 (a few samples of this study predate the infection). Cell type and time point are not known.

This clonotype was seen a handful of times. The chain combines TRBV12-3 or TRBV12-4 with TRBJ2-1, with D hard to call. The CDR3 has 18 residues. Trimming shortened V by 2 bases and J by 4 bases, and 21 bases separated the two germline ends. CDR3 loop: CASSLSLGAADTYNEQFF. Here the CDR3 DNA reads TGTGCCAGCAGTTTAAGTCTGGGTGCGGCGGATACTTACAATGAGCAGTTCTTC.

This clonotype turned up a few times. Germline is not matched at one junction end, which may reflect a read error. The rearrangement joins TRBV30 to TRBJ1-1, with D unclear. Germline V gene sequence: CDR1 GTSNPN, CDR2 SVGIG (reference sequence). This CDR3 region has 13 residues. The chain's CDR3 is CAWSVLLNSEAFF. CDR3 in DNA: TGTGCCTGGAGTGTACTTCTGAACAGTGAAGCTTTCTTT.

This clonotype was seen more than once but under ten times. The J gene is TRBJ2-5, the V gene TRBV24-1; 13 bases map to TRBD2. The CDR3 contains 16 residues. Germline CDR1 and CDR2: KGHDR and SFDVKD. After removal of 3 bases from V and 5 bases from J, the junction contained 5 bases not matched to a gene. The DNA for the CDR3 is TGTGCCACCAGTGATCGGACTAGCGGGAGCATGGAGACCCAGTACTTC. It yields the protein CATSDRTSGSMETQYF.

CDR3 nucleotides: TGCGCCAGCAGCCAGTCGGCACAGGGAGGTGGTGGGGCCAACGTCCTGACTTTC. Its protein product is CASSQSAQGGGGANVLTF. V gene TRBV4-3 combines with J gene TRBJ2-6; D tentatively reads TRBD1 or TRBD2 (6 bases each). Germline lookup yields CDR1 LGHNA and CDR2 YSLEER. V gave up 3 bases and J gave up 3 bases, with 18 bases separating them. This CDR3 has 18 amino acids.